The 9 T cell receptor beta chains reported below all come from one sample, sequenced in a study of blood T cell repertoires in COVID-19 (dated by TCRdb to 2020 to 2021). Library construction relied on the immunoSEQ multiplex PCR assay. TCRdb retrieved this table from immuneACCESS and kept in-frame rearrangements only. Not all clones are present; in checked studies, unresolved V genes account for under half, and no reason is known for the remainder. The sample table records around 100,000 clones; about 82% of these occur just once. The ten largest clones add up to around 15% of the sample. Sequenced: peripheral blood. The origin of the receptors is a man aged 50-59 years with active or convalescent COVID-19.

The chain employs TRBV7-8 and TRBJ1-1; no firm D call. The V gene lost 3 bases and the J gene lost 3 bases, with 8 bases spanning the gap. CDR1 and CDR2 from the germline V gene are SGHVS and FQNEAQ. CDR3 size: 13 residues. This CDR3 is CASSFAGDTEAFF. The CDR3 DNA reads TGTGCCAGCAGCTTTGCGGGTGACACTGAAGCTTTCTTT.

Turning to this clone: The same CDR3 also results from other DNA sequences found in this sample. The chain combines TRBV5-1 with TRBJ1-2; D possibly corresponds to TRBD1 (5 bases). The CDR3 extends over 14 amino acids. Deletions cut 0 bases from V and 2 bases from J, with 8 bases between. Germline-derived CDR1 and CDR2 are SGHRS and YFSETQ. This CDR3 is CASSLDTGNYGYTF. CDR3 sequence (DNA): TGCGCCAGCAGCTTGGATACAGGCAACTATGGCTACACCTTC. The whole variable domain, filled in from reference TRBV5-1 and TRBJ1-2, reads KAGVTQTPRYLIKTRGQQVTLSCSPISGHRSVSWYQQTPGQGLQFLFEYFSETQRNKGNFPGRFSGRQFSNSRSEMNVSTLELGDSALYLCASSLDTGNYGYTFGSGTRLTVV.

The gene calls are TRBV6-1 and TRBJ1-2; D is unresolved. CDR1 and CDR2 (germline): MNHNS, SASEGT. V lost 2 bases and J 7 bases, leaving 14 bases between the germline ends. The CDR3 totals 14 residues. The CDR3 sequence is CASSEKPPVAGYTF. The CDR3 DNA sequence: TGTGCCAGCAGTGAAAAACCCCCCGTGGCTGGCTACACCTTC.

The chain uses TRBV7-9 and TRBJ2-2; 12 bases map to TRBD2. V trimming: 8 bases; J trimming: 1 base; junction bases outside the gene matches: 11. CDR1 is SEHNR, CDR2 FQNEAQ, per germline (reference sequence). The CDR3 extends over 18 amino acids. Written as DNA, the CDR3 is TGTGCCAGCCGCGTGGGGACTAGCGGGCGGCTGAACACCGGGGAGCTGTTTTTT. Amino acid sequence: CASRVGTSGRLNTGELFF.

This clone was detected many times. The chain carries TRBV10-3 and TRBJ2-7, with 8 bases aligning to TRBD1. Unmatched junction bases numbered 6, after V lost 5 bases and J lost 6 bases. This CDR3 is 13 amino acids long. Per germline, CDR1 ENHRY and CDR2 SYGVKD. CDR3 residues: CAISQGAPGEQYF. CDR3 DNA: TGTGCCATCAGTCAGGGGGCGCCGGGCGAGCAGTACTTC.

V and J are TRBV3-1 (or the pseudogene TRBV3-2) and TRBJ2-3; possible D gene TRBD2, 5 bases. Germline CDR1 reads LGHDT; CDR2 reads YNNKEL (reference sequence). Deletions cut 4 bases from V and 3 bases from J, with 11 bases between. The CDR3 has 14 residues. CDR3 amino acids: CASSLEAVTDTQYF. CDR3 DNA: TGTGCCAGCAGCCTGGAGGCAGTTACAGATACGCAGTATTTT.

The chain combines TRBV9 with TRBJ2-1; 7 nucleotides agree with TRBD2. V lost 5 bases, J lost 9 bases, and 11 bases stayed unmatched. CDR3 length equals 14 residues. Looked up from germline, CDR1 is SGDLS and CDR2 is YYNGEE. The DNA for the CDR3 is TGTGCCAGCAGGGGAGGGCCTACGGATACTGAGCAGTTCTTC. The encoded protein is CASRGGPTDTEQFF.

The chain employs TRBV30 and TRBJ1-4, with D tentatively TRBD1 (6 bases). The CDR3 extends over 13 amino acids. CDR1 and CDR2 (germline): GTSNPN, SVGIG (reference sequence). V was pared by 5 bases and J by 4 bases, with 11 bases between. CDR3 in amino acids: CAWLGAVNEKLFF. The CDR3 DNA follows: TGTGCCTGGTTGGGGGCTGTTAATGAAAAACTGTTTTTT.

This sequence joins TRBV30 and TRBJ2-4; a weak D match, TRBD1 (6 bases). The ends were cut back, 2 bases at V and 8 bases at J, with 13 bases in the middle. In germline, CDR1 is GTSNPN, CDR2 SVGIG (reference sequence). This CDR3 has 13 amino acids. The CDR3 DNA follows: TGTGCCTGGAGTTCAGGGGTCAGGGACATTCAGTACTTC. This codes for CAWSSGVRDIQYF. Filled out from reference TRBV30 and TRBJ2-4, the complete variable domain reads SQTIHQWPATLVQPVGSPLSLECTVEGTSNPNLYWYRQAAGRGLQLLFYSVGIGQISSEVPQNLSASRPQDRQFILSSKKLLLSDSGFYLCAWSSGVRDIQYFGAGTRLSVL.